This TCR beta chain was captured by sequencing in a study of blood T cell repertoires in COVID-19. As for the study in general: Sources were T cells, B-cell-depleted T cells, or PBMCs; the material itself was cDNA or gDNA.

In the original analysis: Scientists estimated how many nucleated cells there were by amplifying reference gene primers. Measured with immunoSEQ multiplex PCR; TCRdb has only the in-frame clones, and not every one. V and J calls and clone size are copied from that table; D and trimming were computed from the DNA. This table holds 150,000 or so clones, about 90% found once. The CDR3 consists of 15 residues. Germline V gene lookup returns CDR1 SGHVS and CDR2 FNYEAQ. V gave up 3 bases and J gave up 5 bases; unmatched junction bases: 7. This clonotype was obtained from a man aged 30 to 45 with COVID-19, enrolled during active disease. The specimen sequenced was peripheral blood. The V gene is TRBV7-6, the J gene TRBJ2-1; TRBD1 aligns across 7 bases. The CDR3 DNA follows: TGTGCCAGCAGCTTCCGGGACAGATCCAACAATGAGCAGTTCTTC. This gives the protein CASSFRDRSNNEQFF.